This TCR beta chain was captured in a study of T cell clonality in common variable immunodeficiency (dated by TCRdb to the mid-2010s). Overall study results and their limits: Even though DNA input was equal, the average per sample came to about 81,820 unique sequences for controls compared with about 31,547 for CVID samples. CVID subjects shared fewer TCRbeta clones with each other than healthy controls did (p < 0.0001). TCRbeta clonality was higher in CVID subjects than in healthy controls (t-test p = 0.018), and the increase was most characteristic of about a third of subjects. The authors noted that sequencing repertoires of T cell subpopulations would be needed to clarify what caused the increased clonality in CVID. CVID TCRbeta sequences reportedly showed fewer deletions and N-nucleotide insertions and lacked highly modified clones with 13 or more V deletions. Correlations between repertoire features and clinical complications were limited by patient heterogeneity within the CVID cohort.

Equivalent amounts of genomic DNA from CVID and control samples were used as sequencing input. For every sample, a 60 bp segment covering the rearranged TCRbeta CDR3 region was amplified and then sequenced. TCRbeta amplification used the immunoSEQ assay, a bias-corrected multiplex PCR with high-throughput sequencing. Per the source publication's procedure: Each unique nucleotide sequence was treated as a clone and annotated with V, D and J genes, copy number and frequency. Sequences were labeled productive if in frame, and non-productive if out of frame or containing stop codons. As previously described, clonality was calculated on the basis of Shannon's entropy. The predicted amino acid sequences of productive clones were used to derive mean CDR3 Kyte-Doolittle hydropathy. The R hclust function was used to hierarchically cluster scaled V gene usage with Manhattan distance and complete linkage. Sharing of clones by CDR3 amino acid sequence was evaluated by resampling 12 repertoires per group over 100 rounds. The repertoires were searched for approximately 73 published EBV-specific and 200 to 300 published CMV-specific TCRbeta sequences. Analysis left out two CVID samples that produced under 10,000 sequences, so around 40 CVID repertoires remained. The source is immuneACCESS, and TCRdb retained only in-frame sequences with V and J called. Part of the clones is not carried over; for the studies checked, unresolved V genes explain less than half of this, and the remainder is unexplained. V and J calls and clone size are those listed in that table; D and trimming were worked out from the DNA. There are approximately 75,000 clones in this sample, and none of them is a singleton. The ten largest clones capture 0.8% of the sample.

Note on this clone: This receptor's antigen is unknown. The observed sequence ends 3 residues before the CDR3 terminus, with the missing tail filled in from the germline J gene.

CDR1 and CDR2, per the germline V gene, are SNHLY and FYNNEI. The CDR3 runs 14 amino acids, cysteine and phenylalanine included. Only the CDR3 bases that were read are kept: 33 of them, in frame from base 1. Relative to germline, V is 6 bases shorter and J is 0 bases shorter, with 11 bases between their ends. Most CVID patients and most healthy controls were of Caucasian heritage. From each donor, roughly 5 to 8.5 ml of heparinized peripheral whole blood was collected. Genomic DNA from adults with common variable immune deficiency (CVID) and from healthy adult controls was the source for sequencing TCRbeta CDR3 repertoires. There were about 22 healthy adult volunteers in the control group (about 12 female and approximately ten male), ranging in age from roughly 23 to 70 years, with a mean age of around 33. Diluted blood was density-centrifuged over Hypaque 1077 or Ficoll-Paque to isolate peripheral blood mononuclear cells. Genomic DNA was obtained from unsorted mononuclear cells through either Qiagen column purification or a centrifugation-based method.

The sequence joins TRBV2 to TRBJ1-2, with an unclear D gene assignment. The sample consisted of peripheral blood mononuclear cells. The clonotype was recovered from a person aged 18-70 years in good health. The covered CDR3 bases are TGTGCCAGCAGCCCCCTAAGAGCTAACTATGGC. Its amino acids are CASSPLRANYG. The CDR3 reads in full as CASSPLRANYGYTF.